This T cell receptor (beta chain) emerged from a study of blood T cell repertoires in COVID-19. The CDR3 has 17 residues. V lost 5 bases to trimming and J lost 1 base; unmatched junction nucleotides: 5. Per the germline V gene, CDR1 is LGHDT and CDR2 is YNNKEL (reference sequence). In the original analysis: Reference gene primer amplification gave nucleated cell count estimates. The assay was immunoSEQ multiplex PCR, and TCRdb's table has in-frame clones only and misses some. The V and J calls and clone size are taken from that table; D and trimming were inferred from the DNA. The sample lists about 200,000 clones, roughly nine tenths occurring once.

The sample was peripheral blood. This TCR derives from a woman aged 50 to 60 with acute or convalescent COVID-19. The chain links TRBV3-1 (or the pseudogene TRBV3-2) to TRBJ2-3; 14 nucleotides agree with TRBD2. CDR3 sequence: CASSGTSGSPRTDTQYF. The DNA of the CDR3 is TGTGCCAGCAGCGGGACTAGCGGGAGTCCCCGCACAGATACGCAGTATTTT.